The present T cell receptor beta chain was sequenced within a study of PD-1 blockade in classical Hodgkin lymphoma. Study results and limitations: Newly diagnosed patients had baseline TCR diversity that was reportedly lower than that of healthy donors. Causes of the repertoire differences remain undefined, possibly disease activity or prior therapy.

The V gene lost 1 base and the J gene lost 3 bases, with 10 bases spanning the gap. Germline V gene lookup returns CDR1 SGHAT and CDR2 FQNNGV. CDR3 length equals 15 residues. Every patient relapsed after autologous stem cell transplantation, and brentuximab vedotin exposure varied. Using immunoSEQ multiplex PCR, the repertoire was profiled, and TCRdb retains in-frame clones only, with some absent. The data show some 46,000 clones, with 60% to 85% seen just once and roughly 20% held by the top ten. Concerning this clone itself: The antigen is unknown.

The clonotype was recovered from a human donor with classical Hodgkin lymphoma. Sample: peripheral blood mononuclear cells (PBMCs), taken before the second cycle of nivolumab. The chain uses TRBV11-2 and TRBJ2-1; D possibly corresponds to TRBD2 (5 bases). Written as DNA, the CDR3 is TGTGCCAGCAGCTTAGTAAGCGGCAACTACAATGAGCAGTTCTTC. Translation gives CASSLVSGNYNEQFF.